The 22 T cell receptor beta chains reported below all come from one sample, sequenced in a study of blood T cell repertoires in COVID-19 (TCRdb year 2020). Library method: the immunoSEQ multiplex PCR assay. What TCRdb holds here is the immuneACCESS table cut down to in-frame rearrangements. Part of the clones is not present; checked against another copy, under half of the missing clones reflect an unresolved V gene, and the others are unexplained. The sample table lists about 21,000 clones, approximately 84% of them with a count of one. The ten top clones hold 2.5% to 4% of the sample. Sequencing input: peripheral blood. Source of these receptors: a man aged 35-49 years with acute or convalescent COVID-19.

This clone was counted only a few times. The CDR3 here is CASSQNRVLEIYEQYF. The CDR3 nucleotides read TGTGCCAGCAGCCAAAACCGCGTTCTGGAGATCTACGAGCAGTACTTC. The chain has TRBV5-6 and TRBJ2-7; D remains ambiguous. The V end was cut by 4 bases, the J end by 3 bases, with 20 bases between. The CDR3 totals 16 residues. Germline loops: CDR1 SGHDT, CDR2 YYEEEE.

The genes are TRBV2 and TRBJ2-4; maybe TRBD1 (6 bases). V was cut by 3 bases and J by 9 bases, with 15 bases left in between. The CDR3 covers 14 residues. CDR1 SNHLY and CDR2 FYNNEI come from the germline V gene. The CDR3, as DNA: TGTGCCAGCAGTGAGGGGGCCACGTCGGGCATTCAGTACTTC. Encoded protein: CASSEGATSGIQYF.

The V and J genes are TRBV7-8 and TRBJ2-2, with 9 bases lining up with TRBD1. V lost 5 bases and J lost 5; bases outside the gene matches: 6. CDR3 length: 15 residues. Germline values: CDR1 SGHVS, CDR2 FQNEAQ. CDR3 region: CASSPRDRATGELFF. The CDR3 nucleotides are TGTGCCAGCAGCCCCCGGGACAGGGCTACCGGGGAGCTGTTTTTT.

The chain employs TRBV11-3 and TRBJ2-2, with 7 nucleotides matching TRBD2. The CDR3 is 15 residues long. Per germline, CDR1 SGHNT and CDR2 YENEEA. Trimming took 5 bases from V and 4 from J; bases not matched to a gene: 7. CDR3 bases: TGTGCCAGCAGCCGCTACTCGGGGGGCACCGGGGAGCTGTTTTTT. Its translation: CASSRYSGGTGELFF.

CDR3: CASSLDRGLSGNTIYF. The CDR3 DNA reads as TGTGCCAGCAGCCTAGACAGGGGCCTCTCTGGAAACACCATATATTTT. The chain uses TRBV3-1 (or the pseudogene TRBV3-2) and TRBJ1-3; TRBD1 aligns across 8 bases. CDR3 size: 16 residues. Trimming cost V 4 bases and J 0 bases; bases outside gene matches: 5. Germline CDR1 is LGHDT and CDR2 is YNNKEL (reference sequence).

The genes are TRBV7-9 and TRBJ1-1; D is uncertain. Trimming pared 5 bases from V and 2 bases from J, leaving 9 bases between. There are 13 residues in the CDR3. Looked up from germline, CDR1 is SEHNR and CDR2 is FQNEAQ (reference sequence). CDR3 sequence: CASSPDYNTEAFF. In DNA, the CDR3 is TGTGCCAGCAGCCCAGACTACAACACTGAAGCTTTCTTT.

This clone was observed once. The V gene is TRBV6-1, the J gene TRBJ2-3; the D is unclear. Trimming cost V 2 bases and J 5 bases, with 5 bases left between them. CDR3 size: 12 residues. CDR1 is MNHNS, CDR2 SASEGT, per germline. CDR3: CASSELGDTQYF. The CDR3 DNA reads as TGTGCCAGCAGTGAACTAGGAGATACGCAGTATTTT.

V is TRBV7-2 and J is TRBJ2-7; 7 bases line up with TRBD2. CDR3 length equals 14 residues. After removal of 4 bases from V and 1 base from J, the junction contained 4 bases not matched to a gene. The germline CDR1 and CDR2 sequences are SGHTA and FQGNSA. The CDR3 reads CASSSASGSYEQYF. CDR3 DNA: TGTGCCAGCAGCTCAGCTAGCGGTTCCTACGAGCAGTACTTC.

The J gene is TRBJ1-1, the V gene TRBV6-5, with 8 bases that match TRBD1. Germline-derived CDR1 and CDR2 are MNHEY and SVGAGI. The V segment lost 6 bases and the J segment 3 bases; nucleotides outside the gene matches: 3. The CDR3 consists of 13 residues. CDR3 loop: CASRRQGYTEAFF. The CDR3 DNA reads TGTGCCAGCAGGAGACAGGGGTACACTGAAGCTTTCTTT.

The J gene is TRBJ1-2, the V gene TRBV30, with TRBD1 as a possible D gene (5 bases). Trimming removed 0 bases from V and 12 bases from J, with 17 bases in between. Germline CDR1 and CDR2: GTSNPN and SVGIG (reference sequence). The CDR3 extends over 13 amino acids. As DNA, the CDR3 is TGTGCCTGGAGTGTACGTGATGGGGCCCCGGACACCTTC. It translates to CAWSVRDGAPDTF.

V and J are TRBV29-1 and TRBJ2-6; 8 positions match TRBD2. The length of the CDR3 is 15 residues. V lost 7 bases and J lost 2; bases outside the gene matches: 7. Germline assignment: CDR1 SQVTM and CDR2 ANQGSEA. CDR3 sequence: CSAAGGGAGANVLTF. The CDR3 DNA reads as TGCAGCGCCGCCGGGGGGGGAGCTGGGGCCAACGTCCTGACTTTC.

This chain connects TRBV11-3 to TRBJ2-7; the D is unclear. The germline V gene encodes CDR1 SGHNT and CDR2 YENEEA. The V gene lost 5 bases and the J gene lost 0 bases, with 14 bases spanning the gap. CDR3 size: 15 residues. As DNA, the CDR3 is TGTGCCAGCAGCCCTCACCGCGGAGTCTCCTACGAGCAGTACTTC. Translated, it gives CASSPHRGVSYEQYF.

The chain recombines TRBV15 with TRBJ2-7, with 7 positions matching TRBD1. V gave up 0 bases and J gave up 1 base; unmatched junction bases: 9. In germline, CDR1 is LNHNV, CDR2 YYDKDF (reference sequence). This CDR3 has 17 amino acids. The CDR3 region is CATSREKVGTASYEQYF. The CDR3 nucleotides read TGTGCCACCAGCAGAGAGAAGGTCGGGACAGCTTCCTACGAGCAGTACTTC.

The CDR3 loop reads CASSPGGGREPQHF. In nucleotides, the CDR3 is TGTGCCAGCAGTCCCGGGGGGGGCCGGGAGCCCCAGCATTTT. This sequence joins TRBV6-5 and TRBJ1-5; the D gene is possibly TRBD1 (6 bases). The CDR3 consists of 14 residues. V dropped 5 bases and J dropped 8 bases, with 16 bases sitting between them. Germline-derived CDR1 and CDR2 are MNHEY and SVGAGI.

The gene calls are TRBV27 and TRBJ1-2; D gene unclear. V lost 8 bases, J lost 7 bases, and 23 bases lay in between. The germline CDR1 and CDR2 sequences are MNHEY and SMNVEV (reference sequence). The CDR3 runs to 15 residues. CDR3 DNA sequence: TGTGCCAGCTGTAATTCCCCAGGACTCGGCTCTGGCTACACCTTC. It is translated as CASCNSPGLGSGYTF.

DNA for the CDR3: TGTGCCTGGAGTGTACGGAAGTTTAGCAGTTCAGATACGCAGTATTTT. Protein: CAWSVRKFSSSDTQYF. This rearrangement joins TRBV30 to TRBJ2-3; D unclear. The germline V gene has CDR1 GTSNPN and CDR2 SVGIG (reference sequence). The CDR3 has 16 residues. Trimming cost V 0 bases and J 4 bases, with 17 bases left between them.

V is TRBV6-1 and J is TRBJ1-2; TRBD1 agrees at 10 bases. J gave up 4 bases and V 2 bases, and 4 bases lay outside the gene matches. The germline CDR1 and CDR2 sequences are MNHNS and SASEGT. This CDR3 region has 15 residues. This CDR3 is CASSERQGAVYGYTF. CDR3 DNA sequence: TGTGCCAGCAGTGAAAGACAGGGGGCGGTCTATGGCTACACCTTC.

This chain joins TRBV27 and TRBJ2-4; TRBD2 might be the D (6 bases). Germline loops: CDR1 MNHEY, CDR2 SMNVEV (reference sequence). This CDR3 contains 12 residues. V was clipped by 6 bases and J by 9 bases, with 12 bases between them. CDR3: CASSLGGTIQYF. Here the CDR3 DNA reads TGTGCCAGCAGCCTCGGGGGAACCATTCAGTACTTC.

The V and J genes are TRBV30 and TRBJ2-3, with 7 positions matching TRBD1. Trimming at V came to 5 bases and at J to 3 bases, leaving 2 bases not matched to a gene. The germline V gene encodes CDR1 GTSNPN and CDR2 SVGIG (reference sequence). The CDR3 length is 12 residues. In DNA, the CDR3 is TGTGCCTGGGGACAGGATACAGATACGCAGTATTTT. Its translation: CAWGQDTDTQYF.

The chain joins TRBV2 to TRBJ1-5; 8 nucleotides line up with TRBD1. Per germline, CDR1 SNHLY and CDR2 FYNNEI. V lost 7 bases, J lost 4 bases, and 12 bases stayed unmatched. This CDR3 has 16 residues. The CDR3 bases are TGTGCCAGCAAGGTTCAGGGCACAGGGGGGAATCAGCCCCAGCATTTT. Residues: CASKVQGTGGNQPQHF.

The chain links TRBV21-1 to TRBJ1-5; the table's D call of TRBD1 was not tested on the DNA. TRBV21-1 is a pseudogene. The CDR3 consists of 15 residues. DNA of the CDR3: TGTGCCAGCAGCAGGACAGCCTCGGGCAATCAGCCCCAGCATTTT. Protein sequence: CASSRTASGNQPQHF.

V is TRBV6-5 and J is TRBJ1-5; TRBD1 might be the D (5 bases). The CDR3 is 14 residues long. Germline CDR1 reads MNHEY; CDR2 reads SVGAGI. Trimming took off 5 bases at V and 1 base at J, with 9 bases between the two ends. The CDR3, as DNA: TGTGCCAGCAGTCAGGGTTGGAGCAATCAGCCCCAGCATTTT. As protein: CASSQGWSNQPQHF.